The clone carrying this T cell receptor (beta chain) appeared a few times. The antigen is not known. Germline V CDR1 and CDR2: DFQATT, SNEGSKA (reference sequence). The ends lost 0 bases at V and 7 bases at J; junction bases unmatched: 5. The length of the CDR3 is 13 residues. The data stem from a study of regulatory T cells in long-lasting Graves disease. Study-wide findings and caveats: With 2,500 to 3,500 shared public clonotypes, persistent patients exceeded new patients, who shared about a thousand.

Through Arm-PCR of CDR3 regions and iRepertoire HTBI primers, TCR beta libraries were built. TCRdb called the multiplex PCR reads again in MiXCR, with one record for every CDR3 protein. The table has about 220,000 distinct CDR3 sequences, approximately 18% seen once. Regarding time point: newly diagnosed GD, antithyroid drugs for less than 3 months. From PBMCs, RNA was extracted and then used to make the TCR library. The sample was also reused in another study, on T cells in Graves' hyperthyroidism and ophthalmopathy. That work states: Every diagnosis used clinical symptoms, serum thyroxine and TRAb, thyroid ultrasound and orbital computed tomography. A model using 13 V-J features told ophthalmopathy apart from stable hyperthyroidism.

The rearrangement uses TRBV20-1 and TRBJ2-5, with 7 bases matching TRBD1. The source of this sequence is a woman aged 25-40 years with Graves disease. The input for sequencing was peripheral blood mononuclear cells (PBMCs), taken at new diagnosis, from a patient treated with antithyroid drugs. The CDR3 DNA is TGCAGTGCTAGAGATACAGGGGTCGGGACCCAGTACTTC. Its translation is CSARDTGVGTQYF.